One and the same sample provided the 24 T cell receptor beta chains below, sequenced in a study of T cell responses to AZD1222 COVID-19 vaccine. Assay: immunoSEQ multiplex PCR; the TCRdb copy retains only in-frame clones and omits some. Found here are about 150,000 clones, roughly 92% of them singletons; the top ten hold roughly 3.7%. This specimen consisted of peripheral blood, obtained on day 0 of AZD1222 vaccination. These receptors all stem from an adult in good health.

The chain joins TRBV19 to TRBJ2-3; D call uncertain. This CDR3 contains 14 residues. Germline-derived CDR1 and CDR2 are LNHDA and SQIVND (reference sequence). Trimming removed 7 bases from V and 2 bases from J, with 13 bases in between. Here the CDR3 DNA reads TGTGCCAGTAAGATTTCCGCGGCCACAGATACGCAGTATTTT. Translating it yields CASKISAATDTQYF.

This sequence joins TRBV23-1 and TRBJ2-1, with 7 bases lining up with TRBD1. TRBV23-1 is designated an ORF whose function remains uncertain. There are 14 residues in the CDR3. V gave up 7 bases and J gave up 7 bases; unmatched junction bases: 10. The CDR3 loop reads CASTYRDSRNEQFF. The CDR3 coding sequence is TGCGCCAGCACCTACCGGGACAGTAGGAATGAGCAGTTCTTC.

The chain combines TRBV4-1 with TRBJ2-2; no definite D call. The germline gives CDR1 MGHRA, CDR2 YSYEKL. The V end lost 3 bases, the J end lost 2 bases, and 4 bases lay between the germline ends. The CDR3 sequence is 13 residues long. The CDR3: CASSQFNTGELFF. The CDR3 DNA is TGCGCCAGCAGCCAGTTCAACACCGGGGAGCTGTTTTTT.

The chain combines TRBV10-2 with TRBJ2-7; 9 bases are a match to TRBD1. Germline V gene data show CDR1 as WSHSY and CDR2 as SAAADI. CDR3 length equals 16 residues. J was trimmed by 2 bases and V by 7 bases; bases with no gene match: 12. CDR3 amino acids: CASMGRGGTGPYEQYF. The CDR3 nucleotides read TGCGCCAGCATGGGACGGGGAGGGACAGGGCCCTACGAGCAGTACTTC.

The chain employs TRBV7-2 and TRBJ1-1; D not certain. CDR3 size: 13 residues. The germline V gene encodes CDR1 SGHTA and CDR2 FQGNSA. The ends were cut back, 6 bases at V and 1 base at J, with 9 bases in the middle. This chain's CDR3 is CASRVLTNTEAFF. The CDR3 DNA sequence: TGTGCCAGCAGGGTACTCACGAACACTGAAGCTTTCTTT.

This sequence joins TRBV10-3 and TRBJ1-2; weak D call: TRBD1 (5 bases). Germline CDR1 reads ENHRY; CDR2 reads SYGVKD. Trimming pared 0 bases from V and 8 bases from J, leaving 19 bases between. The CDR3 covers 16 residues. The CDR3 loop is CAISESTQGLTRGYTF. The CDR3 coding sequence is TGTGCCATCAGTGAGTCGACTCAGGGACTGACGAGGGGCTACACCTTC.

The chain couples TRBV5-1 to TRBJ2-7; 8 nucleotides line up with TRBD1. This CDR3 has 17 amino acids. Germline CDR1 reads SGHRS; CDR2 reads YFSETQ. With 2 bases clipped from V and 0 bases from J, the junction kept 10 bases outside the gene matches. CDR3 nucleotide sequence: TGCGCCAGCAGCTTTGGTCAGGGGGCAAGAGGCTCCTACGAGCAGTACTTC. Its protein product is CASSFGQGARGSYEQYF.

The chain employs TRBV7-3 and TRBJ1-1, with D perhaps matching TRBD1 (5 bases). The length of the CDR3 is 11 residues. Germline values: CDR1 SGHTA, CDR2 FQGTGA. V dropped 4 bases and J dropped 8 bases, with 8 bases sitting between them. DNA for the CDR3: TGTGCCAGCAGCTCGGGACGGGAAGCTTTCTTT. As protein: CASSSGREAFF.

The chain combines TRBV27 with TRBJ1-1; weak D call: TRBD1 (5 bases). V lost 8 bases, J lost 0 bases, and 16 bases lay in between. The CDR3 contains 15 residues. The V gene's germline CDR1 is MNHEY and CDR2 SMNVEV (reference sequence). The CDR3 DNA follows: TGTGCCAGCGCGGGGGGGTCCCGACTGAACACTGAAGCTTTCTTT. Amino acids: CASAGGSRLNTEAFF.

The CDR3 region is CASSPADSGNSPLHF. The CDR3, as DNA: TGCGCCAGCAGCCCAGCTGATTCGGGTAATTCACCCCTCCACTTT. This sequence joins TRBV5-1 and TRBJ1-6; D call uncertain. CDR1 is SGHRS, CDR2 YFSETQ, per germline. CDR3 length: 15 amino acids. Trimming left V 4 bases short and J 6 bases short, with 14 bases between.

The V gene is TRBV6-6, the J gene TRBJ1-1; D gene unclear. Trimming cost V 2 bases and J 8 bases, with 9 bases left between them. Germline V gene sequence: CDR1 MNHNY, CDR2 SVGAGI (reference sequence). This CDR3 region has 12 residues. CDR3 loop: CASSYLPGEAFF. CDR3 DNA: TGTGCCAGCAGTTACCTTCCGGGGGAAGCTTTCTTT.

V is TRBV10-2 and J is TRBJ1-1, with D perhaps matching TRBD1 (5 bases). Germline CDR1 is WSHSY and CDR2 is SAAADI. The V and J ends lost 4 bases and 4 bases respectively, with 16 bases between them. The length of the CDR3 is 15 residues. The CDR3 sequence is CASSGPAQGSTEAFF. The CDR3 bases are TGCGCCAGCAGTGGCCCCGCCCAGGGTAGCACTGAAGCTTTCTTT.

The chain recombines TRBV5-1 with TRBJ2-7, with a weak D call TRBD2 (5 bases). The V gene's germline CDR1 is SGHRS and CDR2 YFSETQ. The CDR3 is 16 amino acids. The V end was cut by 4 bases, the J end by 5 bases, with 22 bases between. In DNA form, the CDR3 reads TGCGCCAGCAGCCGGGGATTTGGGTTTAAGATTGACGAGCAGTACTTC. Translation: CASSRGFGFKIDEQYF.

The chain employs TRBV6-5 and TRBJ2-5; 7 bases agree with TRBD2. The CDR3 is 13 residues long. Germline CDR1 MNHEY, CDR2 SVGAGI. V was pared by 8 bases and J by 3 bases, with 6 bases of the junction left unmatched. This CDR3 reads CASGRERKETQYF. The CDR3 DNA reads TGTGCCAGCGGGCGGGAGCGTAAAGAGACCCAGTACTTC.

This clone was seen a single time. The V and J genes are TRBV10-3 and TRBJ2-1, with a weak D call TRBD2 (6 bases). Looked up from germline, CDR1 is ENHRY and CDR2 is SYGVKD. The CDR3 loop spans 15 amino acids. Trimming stripped 6 bases from V and 1 base from J, with 13 bases between. The CDR3 reads CAIRVAGSSYNEQFF. CDR3 in DNA: TGTGCCATCAGGGTGGCGGGGAGTTCCTACAATGAGCAGTTCTTC.

This chain uses TRBV7-2 with TRBJ2-7; no firm D call. Germline CDR1 SGHTA, CDR2 FQGNSA. There are 13 residues in the CDR3. The V end lost 3 bases, the J end lost 6 bases, and 12 bases lay between the germline ends. The CDR3 DNA follows: TGTGCCAGCAGCTTGTCCACTATGGCCGAGCAGTACTTC. Its translation is CASSLSTMAEQYF.

The J gene is TRBJ1-1, the V gene TRBV5-1, with D possibly TRBD1 on 5 matching bases. CDR1 is SGHRS, CDR2 YFSETQ, per germline. This CDR3 has 15 amino acids. Deletions cut 3 bases from V and 5 bases from J, with 17 bases between. This chain's CDR3 is CASSWSQGIKTEAFF. CDR3 coding DNA: TGCGCCAGCAGCTGGTCCCAGGGTATAAAGACTGAAGCTTTCTTT.

This chain connects TRBV5-1 to TRBJ1-2, with D tentatively TRBD1 (5 bases). Trimming removed 4 bases at V and 6 bases at J, with 7 bases between. This CDR3 has 11 residues. CDR1 and CDR2 from the germline V gene are SGHRS and YFSETQ. CDR3 sequence reads: CASSGRDGYTF. As DNA, the CDR3 is TGCGCCAGCAGCGGCAGGGATGGCTACACCTTC.

Details on this clone: Other DNA sequences in the sample encode the same CDR3. V is TRBV7-2 and J is TRBJ2-7; D gene ambiguous. The CDR3 contains 11 residues. CDR1 and CDR2 (germline): SGHTA, FQGNSA. Trimming left V 5 bases short and J 3 bases short, with 5 bases between. The DNA for the CDR3 is TGTGCCAGCAGCGCTAGCTACGAGCAGTACTTC. Translated, it gives CASSASYEQYF.

This rearrangement joins TRBV6-5 to TRBJ2-3; D may be TRBD1 or TRBD2 (5 bases each). V was clipped by 6 bases and J by 2 bases, with 12 bases between them. Germline-derived CDR1 and CDR2 are MNHEY and SVGAGI. This CDR3 has 14 residues. CDR3 residues: CASRSGRTTDTQYF. Written as DNA, the CDR3 is TGTGCCAGCAGATCAGGGAGAACCACAGATACGCAGTATTTT.

The chain combines TRBV3-1 (or the pseudogene TRBV3-2) with TRBJ2-2, with D maybe TRBD2 (5 bases). The germline V gene has CDR1 LGHDT and CDR2 YNNKEL (reference sequence). The CDR3 spans 13 residues. Trimming cost V 2 bases and J 6 bases, with 7 bases left between them. CDR3: CASSQLAPGELFF. The CDR3 DNA is TGTGCCAGCAGCCAACTAGCCCCCGGGGAGCTGTTTTTT.

This chain links TRBV27 with TRBJ2-7; weak D call: TRBD1 (5 bases). V gave up 6 bases and J gave up 7 bases, with 16 bases separating them. The CDR3 is made up of 13 amino acids. The germline gives CDR1 MNHEY, CDR2 SMNVEV (reference sequence). The CDR3 loop is CASRDPGMEEQYF. In DNA, the CDR3 is TGTGCCAGCAGGGATCCAGGGATGGAAGAGCAGTACTTC.

The CDR3 nucleotides are TGTGCCAGTAGGGACAGTAATTACAATGAGCAGTTCTTC. It codes for CASRDSNYNEQFF. The chain links TRBV19 to TRBJ2-1, with D possibly TRBD1 on 6 matching bases. The V and J ends lost 6 bases and 4 bases respectively, with 10 bases between them. Germline V gene sequence: CDR1 LNHDA, CDR2 SQIVND (reference sequence). The CDR3 spans 13 residues.

This chain connects TRBV5-1 to TRBJ1-1; tentative D call: TRBD1 (6 bases). Germline CDR1 SGHRS, CDR2 YFSETQ. Trimming took off 0 bases at V and 7 bases at J, with 16 bases between the two ends. This CDR3 is built from 15 residues. CDR3 sequence reads: CASSLGRGPLDEAFF. As DNA, the CDR3 is TGCGCCAGCAGCTTGGGGCGGGGGCCTCTAGATGAAGCTTTCTTT.